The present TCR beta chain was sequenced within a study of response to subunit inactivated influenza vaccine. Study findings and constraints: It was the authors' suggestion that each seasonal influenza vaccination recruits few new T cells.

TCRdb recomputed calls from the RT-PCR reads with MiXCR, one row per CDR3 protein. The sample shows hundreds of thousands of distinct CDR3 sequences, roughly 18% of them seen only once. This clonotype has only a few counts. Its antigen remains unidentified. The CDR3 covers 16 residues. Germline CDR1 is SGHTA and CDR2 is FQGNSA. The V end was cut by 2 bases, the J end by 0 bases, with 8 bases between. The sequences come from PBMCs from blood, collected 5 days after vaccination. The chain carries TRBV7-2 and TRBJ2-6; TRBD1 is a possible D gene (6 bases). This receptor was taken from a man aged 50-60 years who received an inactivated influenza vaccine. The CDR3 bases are TGTGCCAGCAGCTTAAACAGGGTCTCTGGGGCCAACGTCCTGACTTTC. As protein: CASSLNRVSGANVLTF.